This T cell receptor (beta chain) was identified in a study of CD8 T cells in Susac syndrome. Reverse transcription of roughly 0.5 to 1 ug RNA used random hexamers. MiXCR, run by TCRdb on the immunoSEQ multiplex PCR reads, gives a single entry per CDR3 protein. The table includes 250,000 to 300,000 distinct CDR3 sequences, 70% to 90% detected once. In germline, CDR1 is KGHDR, CDR2 SFDVKD. This CDR3 is 15 amino acids long. V gave up 4 bases and J gave up 2 bases, with 12 bases separating them. Broader study findings: Only a relatively small number of individuals were included in the TCR sequencing and HLA analysis.

Note on this clonotype: What it binds is unknown.

The sequencing input was CD8+ T cells from PBMCs. The V and J genes are TRBV24-1 and TRBJ2-3; D possibly corresponds to TRBD2 (5 bases). The sequence was obtained from a human donor with multiple sclerosis. The CDR3 DNA reads as TGTGCCACCAGTGAACATGACTATTACACAGATACGCAGTATTTT. Its protein is CATSEHDYYTDTQYF.